Here is one TCR beta chain with its context. The sample comes from a study of blood T cell repertoires in COVID-19. From germline, CDR1 is KGHSH and CDR2 LQKENI. The CDR3 spans 15 residues. J was trimmed by 6 bases and V by 5 bases; bases with no gene match: 8. The assay was immunoSEQ multiplex PCR, and TCRdb's table has in-frame clones only and misses some. Here the sample spans more than 350,000 clones, about 88% being singletons. The TCR sequence derives from a young woman who had been exposed to COVID-19. The rearrangement uses TRBV18 and TRBJ1-5; 9 bases fit TRBD1. The sample taken for sequencing was PBMCs or T cells enriched from blood (not recorded which). CDR3 sequence reads: CASSAGTGKSQPQHF. CDR3 DNA: TGTGCCAGCTCAGCCGGGACAGGGAAGTCTCAGCCCCAGCATTTT. Full variable domain (rest looked up from reference TRBV18 and TRBJ1-5): NAGVMQNPRHLVRRRGQEARLRCSPMKGHSHVYWYRQLPEEGLKFMVYLQKENIIDESGMPKERFSAEFPKEGPSILRIQQVVRGDSAAYFCASSAGTGKSQPQHFGDGTRLSIL.